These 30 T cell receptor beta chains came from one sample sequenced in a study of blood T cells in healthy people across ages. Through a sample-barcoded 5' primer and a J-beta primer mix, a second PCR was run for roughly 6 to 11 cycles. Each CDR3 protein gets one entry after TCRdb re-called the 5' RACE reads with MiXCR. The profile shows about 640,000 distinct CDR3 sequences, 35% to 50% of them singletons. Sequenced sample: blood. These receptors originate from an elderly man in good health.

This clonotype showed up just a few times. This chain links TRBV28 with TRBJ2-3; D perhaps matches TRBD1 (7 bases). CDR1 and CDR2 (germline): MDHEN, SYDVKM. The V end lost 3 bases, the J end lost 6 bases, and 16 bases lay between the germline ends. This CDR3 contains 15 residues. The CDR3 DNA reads TGTGCCAGCAGTTTTCGGACAGGACTAAGGGATACGCAGTATTTT. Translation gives CASSFRTGLRDTQYF.

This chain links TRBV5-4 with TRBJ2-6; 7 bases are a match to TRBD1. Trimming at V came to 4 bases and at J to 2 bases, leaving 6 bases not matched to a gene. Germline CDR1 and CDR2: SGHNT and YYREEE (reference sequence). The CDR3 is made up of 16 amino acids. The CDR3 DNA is TGTGCCAGCAGCCCAACCACAGGGGCTGGGGCCAACGTCCTGACTTTC. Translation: CASSPTTGAGANVLTF. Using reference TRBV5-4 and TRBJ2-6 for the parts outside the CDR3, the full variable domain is ETGVTQSPTHLIKTRGQQVTLRCSSQSGHNTVSWYQQALGQGPQFIFQYYREEENGRGNFPPRFSGLQFPNYSSELNVNALELDDSALYLCASSPTTGAGANVLTFGAGSRLTVL.

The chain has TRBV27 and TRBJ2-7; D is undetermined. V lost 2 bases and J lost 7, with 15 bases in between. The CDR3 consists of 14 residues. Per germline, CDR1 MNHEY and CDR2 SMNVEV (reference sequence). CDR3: CASSLVPKTLEQYF. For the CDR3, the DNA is TGTGCCAGCAGTTTAGTTCCCAAGACACTGGAGCAGTACTTC.

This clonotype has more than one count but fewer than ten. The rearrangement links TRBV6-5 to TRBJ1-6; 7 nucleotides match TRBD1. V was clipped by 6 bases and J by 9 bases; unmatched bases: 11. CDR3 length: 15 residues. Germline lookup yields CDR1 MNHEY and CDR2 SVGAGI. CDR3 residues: CASSPRTGPSSPLHF. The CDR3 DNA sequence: TGTGCCAGCAGCCCCAGGACAGGTCCCAGTTCACCCCTCCACTTT.

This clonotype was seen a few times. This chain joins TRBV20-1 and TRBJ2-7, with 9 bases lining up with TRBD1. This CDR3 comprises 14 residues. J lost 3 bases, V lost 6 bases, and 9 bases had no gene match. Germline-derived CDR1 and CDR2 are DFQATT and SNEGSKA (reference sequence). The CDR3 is CSATPGQGHYEQYF. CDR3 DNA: TGCAGTGCAACTCCCGGACAGGGGCACTACGAGCAGTACTTC.

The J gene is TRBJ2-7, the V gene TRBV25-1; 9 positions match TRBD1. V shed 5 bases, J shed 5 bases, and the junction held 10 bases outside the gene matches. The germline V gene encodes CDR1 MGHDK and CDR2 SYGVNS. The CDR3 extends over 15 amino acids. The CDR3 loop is CASSPLGTGSNEQYF. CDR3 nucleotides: TGTGCCAGCAGTCCCTTAGGGACAGGGTCTAACGAGCAGTACTTC.

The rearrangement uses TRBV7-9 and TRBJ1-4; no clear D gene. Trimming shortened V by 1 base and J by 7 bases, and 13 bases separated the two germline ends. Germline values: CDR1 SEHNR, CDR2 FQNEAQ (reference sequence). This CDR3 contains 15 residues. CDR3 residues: CASSLELTWGEKLFF. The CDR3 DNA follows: TGTGCCAGCAGCTTAGAGCTGACATGGGGTGAAAAACTGTTTTTT.

Here the CDR3 DNA reads TGTGCCAGCAGCCGAACAGGGGGTCACTACAATGAGCAGTTCTTC. Protein: CASSRTGGHYNEQFF. The V and J genes are TRBV7-9 and TRBJ2-1, with 8 bases aligning to TRBD1. The germline V gene has CDR1 SEHNR and CDR2 FQNEAQ (reference sequence). The CDR3 has 15 residues. The J segment lost 3 bases and the V segment lost 5 bases, leaving 6 bases of the junction unmatched.

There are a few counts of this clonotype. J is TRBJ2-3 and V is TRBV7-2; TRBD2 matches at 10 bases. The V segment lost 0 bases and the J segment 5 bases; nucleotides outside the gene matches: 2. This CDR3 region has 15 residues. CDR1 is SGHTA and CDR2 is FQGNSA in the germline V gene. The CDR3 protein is CASSLALAGRDTQYF. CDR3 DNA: TGTGCCAGCAGCTTAGCACTAGCGGGACGAGATACGCAGTATTTT. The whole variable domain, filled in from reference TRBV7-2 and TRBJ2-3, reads GAGVSQSPSNKVTEKGKDVELRCDPISGHTALYWYRQSLGQGLEFLIYFQGNSAPDKSGLPSDRFSAERTGGSVSTLTIQRTQQEDSAVYLCASSLALAGRDTQYFGPGTRLTVL.

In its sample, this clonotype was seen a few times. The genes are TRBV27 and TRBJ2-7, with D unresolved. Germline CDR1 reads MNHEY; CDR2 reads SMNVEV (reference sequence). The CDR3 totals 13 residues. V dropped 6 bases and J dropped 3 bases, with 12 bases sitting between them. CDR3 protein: CASSSPISYEQYF. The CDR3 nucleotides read TGTGCCAGCAGCTCCCCCATCAGCTACGAGCAGTACTTC.

The CDR3 spells CASSKGQQSSYNEQFF. As DNA, the CDR3 is TGTGCCAGCTCAAAGGGACAGCAAAGCTCCTACAATGAGCAGTTCTTC. The chain employs TRBV18 and TRBJ2-1, with 7 bases matching TRBD1. Looked up from germline, CDR1 is KGHSH and CDR2 is LQKENI. J was trimmed by 0 bases and V by 5 bases; bases with no gene match: 7. The CDR3 sequence is 16 residues long.

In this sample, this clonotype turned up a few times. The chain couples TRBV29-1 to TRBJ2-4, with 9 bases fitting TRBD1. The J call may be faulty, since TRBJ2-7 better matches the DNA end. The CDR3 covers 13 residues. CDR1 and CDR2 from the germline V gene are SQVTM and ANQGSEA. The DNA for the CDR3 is TGCAGCGTTGCCGGGACAGGGAGTGGCGAGCAGTACTTC. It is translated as CSVAGTGSGEQYF.

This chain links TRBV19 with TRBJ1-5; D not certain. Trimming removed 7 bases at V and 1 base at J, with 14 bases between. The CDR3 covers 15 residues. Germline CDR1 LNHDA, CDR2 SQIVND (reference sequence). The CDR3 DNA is TGTGCCAGTATAAGTGACGGCCGGAGCAATCAGCCCCAGCATTTT. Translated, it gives CASISDGRSNQPQHF.

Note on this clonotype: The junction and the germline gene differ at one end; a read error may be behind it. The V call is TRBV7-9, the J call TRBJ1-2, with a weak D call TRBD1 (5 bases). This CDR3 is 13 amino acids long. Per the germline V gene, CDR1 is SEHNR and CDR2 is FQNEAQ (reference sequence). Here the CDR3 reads CAGSLREDGGYTF. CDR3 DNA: TGTGCCGGCAGCCTCAGGGAAGATGGGGGCTACACCTTC.

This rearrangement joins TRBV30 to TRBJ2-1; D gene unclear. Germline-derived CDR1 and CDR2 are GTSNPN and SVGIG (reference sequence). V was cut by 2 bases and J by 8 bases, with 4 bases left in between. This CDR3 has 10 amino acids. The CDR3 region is CAWSSYEQFF. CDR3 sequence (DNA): TGTGCCTGGAGTTCCTATGAGCAGTTCTTC.

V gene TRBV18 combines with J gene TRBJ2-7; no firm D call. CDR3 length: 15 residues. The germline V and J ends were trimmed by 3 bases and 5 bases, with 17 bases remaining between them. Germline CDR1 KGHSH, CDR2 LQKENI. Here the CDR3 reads CASSPPGQRQNEQYF. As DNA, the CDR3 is TGTGCCAGCTCACCCCCCGGGCAAAGACAAAACGAGCAGTACTTC.

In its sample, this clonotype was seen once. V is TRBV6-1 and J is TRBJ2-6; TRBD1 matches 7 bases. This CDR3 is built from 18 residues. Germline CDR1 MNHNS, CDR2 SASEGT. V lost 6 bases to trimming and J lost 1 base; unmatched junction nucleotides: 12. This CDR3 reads CASRPSGTVWSGANVLTF. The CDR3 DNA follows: TGTGCCAGCAGGCCCTCCGGGACAGTCTGGTCTGGGGCCAACGTCCTGACTTTC.

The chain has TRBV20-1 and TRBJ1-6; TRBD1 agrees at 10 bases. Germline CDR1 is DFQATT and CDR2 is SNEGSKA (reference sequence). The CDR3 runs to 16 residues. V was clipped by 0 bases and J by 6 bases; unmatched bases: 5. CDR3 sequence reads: CSARDLDRGSNSPLHF. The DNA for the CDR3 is TGCAGTGCTAGAGACCTGGACAGGGGGAGTAATTCACCCCTCCACTTT.

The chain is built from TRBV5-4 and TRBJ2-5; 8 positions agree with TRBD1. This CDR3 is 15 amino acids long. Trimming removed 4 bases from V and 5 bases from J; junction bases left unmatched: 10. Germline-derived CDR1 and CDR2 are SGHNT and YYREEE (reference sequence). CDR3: CASSQDRGGWETQYF. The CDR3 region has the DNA TGTGCCAGCAGCCAAGACAGGGGAGGATGGGAGACCCAGTACTTC.

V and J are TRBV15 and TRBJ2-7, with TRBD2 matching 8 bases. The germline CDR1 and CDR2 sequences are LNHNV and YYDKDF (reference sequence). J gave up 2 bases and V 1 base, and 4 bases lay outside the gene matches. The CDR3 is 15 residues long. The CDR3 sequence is CATSRVTGGAYEQYF. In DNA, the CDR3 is TGTGCCACCAGCAGAGTGACGGGAGGGGCCTACGAGCAGTACTTC.

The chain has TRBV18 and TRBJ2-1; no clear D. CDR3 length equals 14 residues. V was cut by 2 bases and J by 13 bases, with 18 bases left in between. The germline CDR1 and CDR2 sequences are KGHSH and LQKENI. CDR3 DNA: TGTGCCAGCTCACCAGTCCGCCAGGCAGAGACCCAGTTCTTC. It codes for CASSPVRQAETQFF.

This chain's CDR3 is CASSRGMLSPLHF. The CDR3 nucleotides read TGTGCCAGCAGCCGGGGGATGCTTTCACCCCTCCACTTT. J is TRBJ1-6 and V is TRBV3-1, with D perhaps matching TRBD1 (5 bases). Trimming stripped 4 bases from V and 9 bases from J, with 10 bases between. Germline assignment: CDR1 LGHDT and CDR2 YNNKEL (reference sequence). The length of the CDR3 is 13 residues.

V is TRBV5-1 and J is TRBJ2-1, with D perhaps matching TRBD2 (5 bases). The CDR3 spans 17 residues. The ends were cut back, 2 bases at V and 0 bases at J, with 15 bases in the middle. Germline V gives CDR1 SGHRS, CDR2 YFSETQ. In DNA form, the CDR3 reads TGCGCCAGCAGCTTAGTCAGAGCGGTAGACTCCTACAATGAGCAGTTCTTC. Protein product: CASSLVRAVDSYNEQFF.

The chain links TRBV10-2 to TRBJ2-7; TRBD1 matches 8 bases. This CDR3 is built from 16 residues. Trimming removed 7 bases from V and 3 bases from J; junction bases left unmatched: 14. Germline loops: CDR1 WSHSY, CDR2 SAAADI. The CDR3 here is CASIKDREDGRYEQYF. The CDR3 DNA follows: TGCGCCAGCATTAAGGACAGGGAGGATGGTCGCTACGAGCAGTACTTC.

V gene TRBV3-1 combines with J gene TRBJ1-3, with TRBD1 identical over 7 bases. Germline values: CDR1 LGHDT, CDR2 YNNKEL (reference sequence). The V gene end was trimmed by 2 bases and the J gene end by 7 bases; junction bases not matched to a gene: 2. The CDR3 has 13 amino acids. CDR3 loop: CASSQTGVNTIYF. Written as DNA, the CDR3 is TGTGCCAGCAGCCAAACAGGGGTCAACACCATATATTTT.

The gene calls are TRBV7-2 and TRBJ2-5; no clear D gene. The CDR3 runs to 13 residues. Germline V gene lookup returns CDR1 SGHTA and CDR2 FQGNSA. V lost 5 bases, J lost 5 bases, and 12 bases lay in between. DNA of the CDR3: TGTGCCAGCAGCCCTCACCCCATTGAGACCCAGTACTTC. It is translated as CASSPHPIETQYF.

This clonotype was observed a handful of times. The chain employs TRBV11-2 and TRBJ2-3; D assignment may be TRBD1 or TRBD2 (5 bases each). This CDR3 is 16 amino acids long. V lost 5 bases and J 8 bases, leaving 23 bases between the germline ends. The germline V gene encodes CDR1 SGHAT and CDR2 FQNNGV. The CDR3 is CASSPDVVWGFGTQYF. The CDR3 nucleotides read TGTGCCAGCAGCCCGGACGTAGTCTGGGGGTTTGGTACGCAGTATTTT.

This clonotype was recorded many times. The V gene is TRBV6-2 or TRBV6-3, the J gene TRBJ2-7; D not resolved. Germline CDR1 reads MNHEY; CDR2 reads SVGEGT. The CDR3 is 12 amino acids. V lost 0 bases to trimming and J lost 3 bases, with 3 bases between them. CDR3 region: CASSYSRYEQYF. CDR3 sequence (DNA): TGTGCCAGCAGTTACTCCCGCTACGAGCAGTACTTC.

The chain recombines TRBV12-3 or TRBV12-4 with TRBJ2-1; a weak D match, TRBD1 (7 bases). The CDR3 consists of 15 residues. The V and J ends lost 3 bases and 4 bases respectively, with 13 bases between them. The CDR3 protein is CASSFGQGGYNEQFF. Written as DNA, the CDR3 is TGTGCCAGCAGTTTTGGGCAGGGGGGATACAATGAGCAGTTCTTC.

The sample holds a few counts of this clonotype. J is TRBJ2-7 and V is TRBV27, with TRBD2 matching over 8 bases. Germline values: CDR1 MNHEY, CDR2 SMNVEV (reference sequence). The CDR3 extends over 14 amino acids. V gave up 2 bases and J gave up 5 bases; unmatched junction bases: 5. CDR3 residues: CASSLAGGRHEQYF. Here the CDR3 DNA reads TGTGCCAGCAGTTTAGCGGGAGGTCGTCACGAGCAGTACTTC.